The clone carrying this T cell receptor beta chain has at least ten counts. Its antigen is not known. The V gene lost 2 bases and the J gene lost 6 bases, with 14 bases spanning the gap. The CDR3 consists of 13 residues. Germline CDR1 reads DFQATT; CDR2 reads SNEGSKA (reference sequence). This record belongs to a study of metastatic and nonmetastatic thyroid tumors. Overall study: Both malignant and benign thyroid patients supplied peripheral blood and tumor or nodule tissue samples, across which the repertoires of these patients were then compared.

TCRdb called clones again from the PCR reads with MiXCR. The profile shows some 28,000 clones, 20% to 25% of them singletons. Patients were all untreated before their thyroid surgery. General observations from the study: Significantly higher TCR beta diversity was reportedly seen in malignant thyroid tumors than benign nodules, in blood and tumor.

The chain joins TRBV20-1 to TRBJ2-7; D remains unclear. This TCR derives from a female donor with papillary thyroid cancer or a benign thyroid nodule (not recorded which). Some clones in this sample may be carry-over from other donors' samples. The sequencing sample was made of blood. CDR3 sequence: CSARRDPGSEQYF. The CDR3 region has the DNA TGCAGTGCTAGACGTGACCCCGGGTCCGAGCAGTACTTC.